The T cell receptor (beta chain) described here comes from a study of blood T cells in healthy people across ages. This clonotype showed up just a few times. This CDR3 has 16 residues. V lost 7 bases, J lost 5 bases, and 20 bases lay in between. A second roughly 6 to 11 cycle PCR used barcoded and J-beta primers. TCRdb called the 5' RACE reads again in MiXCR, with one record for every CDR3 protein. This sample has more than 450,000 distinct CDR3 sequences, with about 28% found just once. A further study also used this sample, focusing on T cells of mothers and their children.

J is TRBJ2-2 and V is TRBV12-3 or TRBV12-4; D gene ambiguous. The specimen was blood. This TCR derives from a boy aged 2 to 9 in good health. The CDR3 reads CASNSQPGLTTGELFF. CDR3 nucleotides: TGTGCCAGCAATTCTCAACCGGGCCTCACGACCGGGGAGCTGTTTTTT.